This T cell receptor beta chain was sequenced during a study of preoperative IRX-2 immunotherapy in early breast cancer. Method: immunoSEQ multiplex PCR; TCRdb's copy keeps in-frame clones and lacks some. The sample lists about 45,000 clones; roughly 80% were seen once. Treatment noted: preoperative locoregional IRX-2 cytokine immunotherapy. This phase Ib study tested locoregional IRX-2 cytokine immunotherapy given before surgery. V shed 3 bases and J 5 bases; nucleotides not matched to a gene: 5. This CDR3 region has 15 residues. The germline V gene has CDR1 SGHNT and CDR2 YENEEA. By its share, this clone is medium-sized (0.01 to 0.1%).

This receptor was identified in a human donor with breast cancer. This chain links TRBV11-3 with TRBJ2-5, with TRBD2 matching 11 bases. The material sequenced was tumor tissue, taken after IRX-2 immunotherapy. The CDR3 DNA reads as TGTGCCAGCAGCTTGGGTCTAGCGGGGGGTGAGACCCAGTACTTC. This encodes CASSLGLAGGETQYF.